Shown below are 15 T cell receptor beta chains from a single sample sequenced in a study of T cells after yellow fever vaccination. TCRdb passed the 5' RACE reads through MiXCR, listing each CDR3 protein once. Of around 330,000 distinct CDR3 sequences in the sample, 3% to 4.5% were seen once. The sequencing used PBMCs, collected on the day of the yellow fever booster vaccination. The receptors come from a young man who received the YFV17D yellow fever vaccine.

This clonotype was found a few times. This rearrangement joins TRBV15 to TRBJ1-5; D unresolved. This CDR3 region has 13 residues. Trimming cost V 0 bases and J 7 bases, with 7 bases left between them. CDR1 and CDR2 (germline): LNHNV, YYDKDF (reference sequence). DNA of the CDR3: TGTGCCACCAGCAGAGATGTGGGGCAGCCCCAGCATTTT. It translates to CATSRDVGQPQHF.

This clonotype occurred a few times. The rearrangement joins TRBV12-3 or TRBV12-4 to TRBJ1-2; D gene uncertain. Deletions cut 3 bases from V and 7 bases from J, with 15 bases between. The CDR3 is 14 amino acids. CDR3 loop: CASSFIPREVGYTF. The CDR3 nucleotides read TGTGCCAGCAGTTTCATCCCCCGGGAGGTTGGCTACACCTTC.

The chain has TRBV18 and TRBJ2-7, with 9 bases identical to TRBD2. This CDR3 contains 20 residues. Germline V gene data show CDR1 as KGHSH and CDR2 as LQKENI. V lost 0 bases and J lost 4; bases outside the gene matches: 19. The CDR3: CASSPPVDLAGAPGLYEQYF. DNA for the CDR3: TGTGCCAGCTCACCACCGGTCGACTTAGCGGGGGCTCCGGGCCTTTACGAGCAGTACTTC.

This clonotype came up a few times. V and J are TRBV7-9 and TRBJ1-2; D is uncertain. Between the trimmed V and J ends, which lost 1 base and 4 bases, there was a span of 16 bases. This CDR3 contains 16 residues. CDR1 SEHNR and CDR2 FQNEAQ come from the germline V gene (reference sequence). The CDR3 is CASSLGRAAEGYGYTF. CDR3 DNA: TGTGCCAGCAGCTTAGGCCGAGCAGCGGAAGGCTATGGCTACACCTTC.

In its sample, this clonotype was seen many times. CDR3 DNA sequence: TGTGCCAGCAGTCCGGGAGGGGGGTATAGCAATCAGCCCCAGCATTTT. Its protein is CASSPGGGYSNQPQHF. The chain employs TRBV12-3 or TRBV12-4 and TRBJ1-5; tentative D call: TRBD1 (6 bases). Trimming removed 5 bases at V and 0 bases at J, with 14 bases between. The CDR3 has 16 residues.

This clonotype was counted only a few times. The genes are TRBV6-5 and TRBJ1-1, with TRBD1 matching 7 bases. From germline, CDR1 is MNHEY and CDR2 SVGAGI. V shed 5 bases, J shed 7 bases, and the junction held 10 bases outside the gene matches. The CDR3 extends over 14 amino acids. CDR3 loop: CASSPMTGTSEAFF. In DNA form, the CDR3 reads TGTGCCAGCAGTCCGATGACAGGGACCAGTGAAGCTTTCTTT.

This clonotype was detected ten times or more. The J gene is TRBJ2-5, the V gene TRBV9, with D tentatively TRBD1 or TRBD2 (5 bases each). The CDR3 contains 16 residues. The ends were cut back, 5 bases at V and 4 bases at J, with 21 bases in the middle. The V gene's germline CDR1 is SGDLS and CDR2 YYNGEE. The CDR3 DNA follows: TGTGCCAGCAGTGAAGGGACGAACCAATACAGAGAGACCCAGTACTTC. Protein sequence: CASSEGTNQYRETQYF.

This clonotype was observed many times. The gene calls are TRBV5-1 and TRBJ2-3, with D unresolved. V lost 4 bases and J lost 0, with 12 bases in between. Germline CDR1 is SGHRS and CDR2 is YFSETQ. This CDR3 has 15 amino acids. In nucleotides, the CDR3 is TGCGCCAGCAGCCGTTGGACGGCCAGCACAGATACGCAGTATTTT. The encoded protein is CASSRWTASTDTQYF.

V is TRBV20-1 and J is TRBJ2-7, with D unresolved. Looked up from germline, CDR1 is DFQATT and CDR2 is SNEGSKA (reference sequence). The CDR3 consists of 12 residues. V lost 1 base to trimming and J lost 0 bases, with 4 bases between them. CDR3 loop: CSARVSSYEQYV. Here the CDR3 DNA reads TGCAGTGCTAGAGTATCCTCCTACGAGCAGTACGTC.

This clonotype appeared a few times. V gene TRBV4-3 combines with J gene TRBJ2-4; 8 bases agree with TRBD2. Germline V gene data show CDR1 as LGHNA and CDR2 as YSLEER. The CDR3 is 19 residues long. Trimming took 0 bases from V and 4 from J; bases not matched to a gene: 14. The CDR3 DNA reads TGCGCCAGCAGCCAAGATCTTTTTGGATCTAGCGGGCTGAAAAACATTCAGTACTTC. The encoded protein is CASSQDLFGSSGLKNIQYF.

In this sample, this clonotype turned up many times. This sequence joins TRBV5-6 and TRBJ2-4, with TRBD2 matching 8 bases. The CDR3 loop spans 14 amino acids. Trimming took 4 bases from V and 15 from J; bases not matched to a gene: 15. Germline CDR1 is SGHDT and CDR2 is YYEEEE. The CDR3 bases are TGTGCCAGCAGCACCCGGGGGGGCCCCCAGGTTGGGTACTTC. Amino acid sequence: CASSTRGGPQVGYF. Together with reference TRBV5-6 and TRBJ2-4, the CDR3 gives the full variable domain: DAGVTQSPTHLIKTRGQQVTLRCSPKSGHDTVSWYQQALGQGPQFIFQYYEEEERQRGNFPDRFSGHQFPNYSSELNVNALLLGDSALYLCASSTRGGPQVGYFGAGTRLSVL.

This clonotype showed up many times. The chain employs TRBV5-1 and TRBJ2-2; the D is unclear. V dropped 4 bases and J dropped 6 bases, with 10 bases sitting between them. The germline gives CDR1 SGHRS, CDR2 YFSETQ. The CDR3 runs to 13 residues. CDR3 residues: CASSISQAGELFF. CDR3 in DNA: TGCGCCAGCAGCATTAGTCAGGCCGGGGAGCTGTTTTTT.

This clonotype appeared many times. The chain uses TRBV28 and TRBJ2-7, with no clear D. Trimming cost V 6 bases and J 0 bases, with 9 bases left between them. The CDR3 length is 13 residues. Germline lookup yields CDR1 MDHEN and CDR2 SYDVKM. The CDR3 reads CASRIGSSYEQYV. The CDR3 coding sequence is TGTGCCAGCAGGATAGGTAGCTCCTACGAGCAGTACGTC.

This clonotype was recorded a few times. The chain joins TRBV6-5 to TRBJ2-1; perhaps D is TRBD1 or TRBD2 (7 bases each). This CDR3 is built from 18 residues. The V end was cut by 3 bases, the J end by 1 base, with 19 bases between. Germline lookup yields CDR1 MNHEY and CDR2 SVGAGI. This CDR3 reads CASSYPRGGQGSYNEQFF. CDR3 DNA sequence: TGTGCCAGCAGTTATCCCAGGGGGGGGCAAGGGTCCTACAATGAGCAGTTCTTC.

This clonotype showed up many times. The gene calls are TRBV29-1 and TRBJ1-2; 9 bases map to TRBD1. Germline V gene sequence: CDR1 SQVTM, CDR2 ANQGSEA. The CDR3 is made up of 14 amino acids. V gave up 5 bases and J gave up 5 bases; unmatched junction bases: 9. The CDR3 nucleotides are TGCAGCGTTTACCCTCTAGGACAGGGGTATGGCTACACCTTC. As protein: CSVYPLGQGYGYTF.